Listed below are T cell receptor beta chains from one sample, sequenced in a study of blood T cell repertoires in COVID-19. Only in-frame clones appear in the TCRdb table, and some are missing; sequencing was by immunoSEQ multiplex PCR. The sample lists approximately 17,000 clones; 85% to 90% were seen once. The specimen was peripheral blood. The receptor source for this set is a man aged 55 to 69 with acute or convalescent COVID-19. CDR3s include the opening cysteine and the closing phenylalanine or tryptophan.

v_gene	CDR3aa
TRBV7-9	CASSSAGTVSYNEQFF
TRBV5-1	CASSSQPSGSLGETQYF
TRBV6-5	CASRQQRNEKLFF
TRBV11-2	CASSLDSRQAGNQPQHF
TRBV9	CASSGTSINEQFF
TRBV19	CASSTSRWEDYGYTF
TRBV7-9	CASSSPDSEQYF
TRBV29-1	CSVERWTRDGYTF
TRBV6-4	CASSLLAGVGEQYF
TRBV3-1/TRBV3-2	CASSHGTGNEKLFF
TRBV30	CAWGGEGNTEAFF
TRBV19	CASSTRGGGAYNEQFF
TRBV5-1	CASSLGGAQETQYF
TRBV5-4	CASSRGGYGGNSPLHF
TRBV5-1	CASSLSLASTGELFF
TRBV5-1	CASSPGLAGGNNEQFF
TRBV5-4	CASSTGQRNTEAFF
TRBV7-2	CASSLVGTSRETQYF
TRBV5-8	CASSYTGGTSYEQYF
TRBV5-4	CASSLGEANYGYTF
TRBV19	CASSTRGDLTGELFF
TRBV15	CATRRQGDTEAFF
TRBV12-3/TRBV12-4	CASSFGGNTEAFF
TRBV9	CASSAEGRGAYNEQFF
TRBV5-8	CASSRGRLSYNEQFF
TRBV5-6	CASSPLGGSPSYEQYF
TRBV28	CASSPPKTGGWSPLHF
TRBV6-4	CASSDKYSSGGAREQYF
TRBV18	CASSPSTGGGTEAFF
TRBV28	CASSLGGDSGSPLHF
TRBV28	CASSLWGQGTTEAFF
TRBV4-1	CASSQDSGLARNEQFF
TRBV6-5	CASSSEGQGDYGYTF
TRBV6-6	CASSSSEASPLHF
TRBV25-1	CASSPGTGKEKLFF
TRBV18	CASSPSGRENTEAFF
TRBV3-1/TRBV3-2	CASSQDQLAGIRAGNEQFF
TRBV9	CASSVAIETEAFF
TRBV11-2	CASRTGMRSGNTGELFF
TRBV7-8	CASSSEVQGSSYNSPLHF
TRBV2	CASSEPDFLGLAVIQETQYF
TRBV29-1	CSVRQGLGNTEAFF
TRBV5-1	CASSLGDRVTEAFF
TRBV20-1	CSASLAGSVYQETQYF